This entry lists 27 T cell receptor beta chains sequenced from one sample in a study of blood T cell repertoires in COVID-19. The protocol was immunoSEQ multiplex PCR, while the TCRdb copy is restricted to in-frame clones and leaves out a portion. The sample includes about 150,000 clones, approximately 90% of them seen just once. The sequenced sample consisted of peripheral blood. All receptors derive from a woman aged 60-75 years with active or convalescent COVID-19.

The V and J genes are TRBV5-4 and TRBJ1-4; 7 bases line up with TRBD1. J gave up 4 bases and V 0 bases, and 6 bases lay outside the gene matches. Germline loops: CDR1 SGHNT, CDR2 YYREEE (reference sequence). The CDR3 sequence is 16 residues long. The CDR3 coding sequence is TGTGCCAGCAGCTTGGACCCGGGACAGAGTAATGAAAAACTGTTTTTT. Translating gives CASSLDPGQSNEKLFF.

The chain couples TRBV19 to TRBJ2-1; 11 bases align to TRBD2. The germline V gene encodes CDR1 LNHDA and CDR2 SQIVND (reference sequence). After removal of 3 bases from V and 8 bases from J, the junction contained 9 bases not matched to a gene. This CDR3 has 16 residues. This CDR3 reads CASSISSGGAIYEQFF. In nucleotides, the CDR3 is TGTGCCAGTAGTATCAGTAGCGGGGGGGCGATCTATGAGCAGTTCTTC.

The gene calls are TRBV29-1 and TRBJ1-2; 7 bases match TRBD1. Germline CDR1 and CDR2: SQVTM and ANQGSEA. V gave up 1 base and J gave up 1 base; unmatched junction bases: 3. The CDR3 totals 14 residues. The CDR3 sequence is CSVEGDSFNYGYTF. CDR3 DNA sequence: TGCAGCGTTGAAGGGGACAGCTTTAACTATGGCTACACCTTC.

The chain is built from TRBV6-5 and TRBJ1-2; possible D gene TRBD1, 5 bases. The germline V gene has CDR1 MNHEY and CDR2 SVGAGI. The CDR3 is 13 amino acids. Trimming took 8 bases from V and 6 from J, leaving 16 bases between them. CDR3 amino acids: CASGAYPGDGYTF. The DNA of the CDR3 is TGTGCCAGCGGGGCCTACCCCGGAGATGGCTACACCTTC.

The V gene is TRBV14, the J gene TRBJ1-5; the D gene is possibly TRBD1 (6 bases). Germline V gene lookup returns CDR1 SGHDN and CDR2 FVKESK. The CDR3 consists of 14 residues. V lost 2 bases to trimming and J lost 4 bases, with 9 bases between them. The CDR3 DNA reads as TGTGCCAGCAGCCAATCAGGACAGAATCAGCCCCAGCATTTT. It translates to CASSQSGQNQPQHF.

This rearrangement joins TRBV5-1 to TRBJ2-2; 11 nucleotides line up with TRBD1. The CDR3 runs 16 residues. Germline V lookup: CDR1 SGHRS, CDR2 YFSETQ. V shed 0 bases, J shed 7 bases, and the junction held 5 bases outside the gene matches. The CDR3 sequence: CASSLGGQGANGELFF. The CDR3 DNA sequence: TGCGCCAGCAGCTTGGGAGGACAGGGGGCTAACGGGGAGCTGTTTTTT.

Here the CDR3 DNA reads TGTGCCAGCAGCTTAGTCGGAGACAGGAATGAAAAACTGTTTTTT. Translating it yields CASSLVGDRNEKLFF. The rearrangement links TRBV11-1 to TRBJ1-4, with TRBD1 as a possible D gene (6 bases). The V end was cut by 1 base, the J end by 5 bases, with 11 bases between. Germline CDR1 is SGHAT and CDR2 is FQDESV (reference sequence). The length of the CDR3 is 15 residues.

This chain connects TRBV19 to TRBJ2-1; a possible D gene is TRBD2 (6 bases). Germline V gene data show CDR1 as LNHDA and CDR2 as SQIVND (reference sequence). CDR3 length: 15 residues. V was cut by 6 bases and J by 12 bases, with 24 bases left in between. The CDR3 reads CASSQEGSPTSLQFF. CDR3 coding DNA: TGTGCCAGTAGCCAGGAGGGGTCCCCAACGTCGTTGCAGTTCTTC.

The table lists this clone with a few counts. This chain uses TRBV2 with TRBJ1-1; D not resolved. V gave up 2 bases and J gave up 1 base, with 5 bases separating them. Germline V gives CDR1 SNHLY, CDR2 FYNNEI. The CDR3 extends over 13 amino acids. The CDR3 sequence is CASSEHSNTEAFF. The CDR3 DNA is TGTGCCAGCAGTGAACATTCGAACACTGAAGCTTTCTTT.

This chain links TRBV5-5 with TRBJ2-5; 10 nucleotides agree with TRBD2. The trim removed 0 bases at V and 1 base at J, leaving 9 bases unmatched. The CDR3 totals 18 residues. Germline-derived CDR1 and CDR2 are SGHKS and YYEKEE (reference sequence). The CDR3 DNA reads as TGTGCCAGCAGCTTGGTTAGGTCTAGCGGGGGCCTCCAAGAGACCCAGTACTTC. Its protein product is CASSLVRSSGGLQETQYF.

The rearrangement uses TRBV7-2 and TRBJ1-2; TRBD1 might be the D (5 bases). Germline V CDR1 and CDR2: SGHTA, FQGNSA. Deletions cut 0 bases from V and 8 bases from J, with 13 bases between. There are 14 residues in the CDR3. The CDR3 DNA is TGTGCCAGCAGCTTAGCGGACACCCTCGGCGGCTACACCTTC. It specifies CASSLADTLGGYTF.

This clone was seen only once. Here the CDR3 reads CASSFGGGALNEQFF. The CDR3, as DNA: TGTGCCAGCAGCTTTGGCGGGGGGGCCCTAAATGAGCAGTTCTTC. The V gene is TRBV7-8, the J gene TRBJ2-1; 9 bases agree with TRBD2. Per germline, CDR1 SGHVS and CDR2 FQNEAQ. The CDR3 covers 15 residues. V trimming: 3 bases; J trimming: 7 bases; junction bases outside the gene matches: 7.

CDR3 DNA: TGCGCCAGCAGCCAAGACGGGGTCGAGCAGTACTTC. It translates to CASSQDGVEQYF. This rearrangement joins TRBV4-1 to TRBJ2-7; D possibly corresponds to TRBD2 (5 bases). This CDR3 is 12 amino acids long. V dropped 0 bases and J dropped 6 bases, with 6 bases sitting between them. In germline, CDR1 is MGHRA, CDR2 YSYEKL.

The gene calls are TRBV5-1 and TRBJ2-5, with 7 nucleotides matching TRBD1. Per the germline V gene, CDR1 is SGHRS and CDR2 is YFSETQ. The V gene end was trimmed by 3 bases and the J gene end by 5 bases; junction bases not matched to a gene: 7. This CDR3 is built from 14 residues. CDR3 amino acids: CASSSGQARETQYF. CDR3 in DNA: TGCGCCAGCAGCTCTGGACAGGCCCGGGAGACCCAGTACTTC.

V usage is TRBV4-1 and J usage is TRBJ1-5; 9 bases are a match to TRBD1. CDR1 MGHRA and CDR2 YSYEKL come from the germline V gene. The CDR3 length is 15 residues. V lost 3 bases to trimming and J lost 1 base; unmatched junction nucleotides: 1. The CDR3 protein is CASSQTGGSNQPQHF. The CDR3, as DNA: TGCGCCAGCAGCCAGACAGGGGGGAGCAATCAGCCCCAGCATTTT.

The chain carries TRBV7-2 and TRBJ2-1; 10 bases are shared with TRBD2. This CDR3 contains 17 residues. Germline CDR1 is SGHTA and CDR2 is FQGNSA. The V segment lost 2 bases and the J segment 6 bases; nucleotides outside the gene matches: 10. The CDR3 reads CASSLLGAGGPGNEQFF. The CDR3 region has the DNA TGTGCCAGCAGCTTATTGGGAGCGGGGGGGCCAGGCAATGAGCAGTTCTTC.

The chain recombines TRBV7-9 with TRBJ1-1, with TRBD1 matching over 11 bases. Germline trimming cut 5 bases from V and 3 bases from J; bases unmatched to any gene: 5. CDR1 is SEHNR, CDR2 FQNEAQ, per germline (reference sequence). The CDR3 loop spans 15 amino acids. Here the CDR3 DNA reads TGTGCCAGCAGCCCGGGACAGGGGGAATACACTGAAGCTTTCTTT. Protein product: CASSPGQGEYTEAFF.

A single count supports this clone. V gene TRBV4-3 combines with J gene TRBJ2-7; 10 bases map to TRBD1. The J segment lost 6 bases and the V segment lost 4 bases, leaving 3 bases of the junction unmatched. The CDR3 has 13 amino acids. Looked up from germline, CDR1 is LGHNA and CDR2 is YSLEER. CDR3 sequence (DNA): TGCGCCAGCAGCCTGGGGACAGGGGCCGAGCAGTACTTC. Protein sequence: CASSLGTGAEQYF.

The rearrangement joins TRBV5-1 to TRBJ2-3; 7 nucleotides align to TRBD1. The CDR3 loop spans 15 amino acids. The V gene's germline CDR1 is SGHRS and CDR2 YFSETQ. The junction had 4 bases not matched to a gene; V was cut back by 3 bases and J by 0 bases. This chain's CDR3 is CASSYGTASTDTQYF. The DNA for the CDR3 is TGCGCCAGCAGCTACGGGACAGCTAGCACAGATACGCAGTATTTT.

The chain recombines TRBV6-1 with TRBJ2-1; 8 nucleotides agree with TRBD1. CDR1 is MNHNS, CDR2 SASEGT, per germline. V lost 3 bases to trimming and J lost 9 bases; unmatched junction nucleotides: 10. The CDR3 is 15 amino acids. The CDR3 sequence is CASSDPAGGSVEQFF. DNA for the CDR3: TGTGCCAGCAGTGATCCGGCAGGGGGCTCGGTTGAGCAGTTCTTC.

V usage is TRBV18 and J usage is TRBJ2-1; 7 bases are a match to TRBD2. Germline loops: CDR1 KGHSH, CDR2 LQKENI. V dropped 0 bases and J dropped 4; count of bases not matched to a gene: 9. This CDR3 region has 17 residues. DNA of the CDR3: TGTGCCAGCTCACCACCGGGATGGCTAGCGGAATACAATGAGCAGTTCTTC. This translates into CASSPPGWLAEYNEQFF. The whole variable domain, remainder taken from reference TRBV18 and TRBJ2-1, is NAGVMQNPRHLVRRRGQEARLRCSPMKGHSHVYWYRQLPEEGLKFMVYLQKENIIDESGMPKERFSAEFPKEGPSILRIQQVVRGDSAAYFCASSPPGWLAEYNEQFFGPGTRLTVL.

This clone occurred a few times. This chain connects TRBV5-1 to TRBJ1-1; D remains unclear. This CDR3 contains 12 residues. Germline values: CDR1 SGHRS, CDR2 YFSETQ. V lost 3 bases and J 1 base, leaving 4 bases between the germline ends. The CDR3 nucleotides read TGCGCCAGCAGCTCCCAGAACACTGAAGCTTTCTTT. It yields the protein CASSSQNTEAFF. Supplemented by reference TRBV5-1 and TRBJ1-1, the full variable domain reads KAGVTQTPRYLIKTRGQQVTLSCSPISGHRSVSWYQQTPGQGLQFLFEYFSETQRNKGNFPGRFSGRQFSNSRSEMNVSTLELGDSALYLCASSSQNTEAFFGQGTRLTVV.

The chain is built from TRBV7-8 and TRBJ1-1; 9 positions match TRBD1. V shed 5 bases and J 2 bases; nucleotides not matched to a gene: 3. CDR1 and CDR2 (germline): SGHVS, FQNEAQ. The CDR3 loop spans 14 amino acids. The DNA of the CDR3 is TGTGCCAGCAGCAGGGACAGGGATAACACTGAAGCTTTCTTT. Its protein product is CASSRDRDNTEAFF.

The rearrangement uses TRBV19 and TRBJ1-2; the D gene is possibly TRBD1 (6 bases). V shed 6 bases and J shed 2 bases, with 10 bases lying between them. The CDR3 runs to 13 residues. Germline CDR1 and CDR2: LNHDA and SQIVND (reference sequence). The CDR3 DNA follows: TGTGCCAGTAGCCCACAGGGAAACTATGGCTACACCTTC. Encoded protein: CASSPQGNYGYTF.

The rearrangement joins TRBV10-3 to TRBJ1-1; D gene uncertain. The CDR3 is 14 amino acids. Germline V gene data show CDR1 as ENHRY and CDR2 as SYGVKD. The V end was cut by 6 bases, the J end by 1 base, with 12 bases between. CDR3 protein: CAISVGRENTEAFF. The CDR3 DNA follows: TGTGCCATCAGCGTTGGGAGGGAGAACACTGAAGCTTTCTTT.

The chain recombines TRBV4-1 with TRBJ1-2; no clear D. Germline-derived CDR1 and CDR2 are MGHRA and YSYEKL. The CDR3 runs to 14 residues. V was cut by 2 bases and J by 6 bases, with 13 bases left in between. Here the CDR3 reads CASSQNTVINGYTF. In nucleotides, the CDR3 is TGCGCCAGCAGCCAAAACACAGTTATCAATGGCTACACCTTC.

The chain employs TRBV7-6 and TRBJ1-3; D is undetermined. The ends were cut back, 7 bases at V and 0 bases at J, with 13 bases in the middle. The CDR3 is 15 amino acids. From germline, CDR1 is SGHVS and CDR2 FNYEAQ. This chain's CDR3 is CASTDFRFSGNTIYF. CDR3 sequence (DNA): TGTGCCAGCACCGATTTCAGGTTCTCTGGAAACACCATATATTTT.